This T cell receptor beta chain was documented in a study of T cell clones after liver transplantation. Background on the study: TCRbeta sequencing after a pre-transplant mixed lymphocyte reaction identified graft-donor-reactive clones, later tracked in post-transplant blood. Graft-donor-reactive sequences were compared with third-party-reactive TCRbeta sequences from pre-transplant mixed lymphocyte reactions. Until 12-24 months post-transplant, subjects got standard immunosuppression and no induction.

The table came from immunoSEQ multiplex PCR; TCRdb's copy has only in-frame clones and leaves some out. The data show about 75,000 clones, roughly 80% seen once. The CDR3 loop spans 14 amino acids. J was trimmed by 3 bases and V by 5 bases; bases with no gene match: 7. CDR1 is MNHEY and CDR2 is SVGAGI in the germline V gene. The receptor was derived from a human patient who received a liver transplant. The graft donor may have contributed some T cells. The chain joins TRBV6-5 to TRBJ2-7; 7 bases are shared with TRBD1. This specimen was CD4+ T cells from blood, taken around 50 months after liver transplant. The CDR3 nucleotides read TGTGCCAGCAGTCCCGACAGGGAACGCTACGAGCAGTACTTC. Protein sequence: CASSPDRERYEQYF.